The rows below give T cell receptor beta chains drawn from one sample of a study of blood T cells in healthy people across ages. One entry per CDR3 protein, called by TCRdb with MiXCR from the 5' RACE reads. Here the sample spans hundreds of thousands of distinct CDR3 sequences, under 65% being singletons. Sequencing was carried out using blood. These receptors came from a man in his sixties in good health. CDR3s include the opening cysteine and the closing phenylalanine or tryptophan. The D gene is left open where the match is weak. Rows give clone size only sometimes, using once, few, many, or a class for an expanded clone.

CDR3 protein: CASSLGPTGNTEAFF
CDR3 DNA: TGCGCCAGCAGCCTTGGACCAACAGGGAACACTGAAGCTTTCTTT
clone size: .
J gene: TRBJ1-1
CDR3 length: 15
V gene: TRBV4-1
D gene: .

CDR3 protein: CASTLRTTSEQYF
CDR3 DNA: TGTGCCAGCACCCTCCGAACGACATCCGAGCAGTACTTC
clone size: few
J gene: TRBJ2-7
CDR3 length: 13
V gene: TRBV25-1
D gene: .

CDR3 protein: CASSTGFDTQYF
CDR3 DNA: TGTGCCAGCAGCACAGGGTTCGATACGCAGTATTTT
clone size: few
J gene: TRBJ2-3
CDR3 length: 12
V gene: TRBV2
D gene: .

CDR3 protein: CATIPGGRLEAPLHF
CDR3 DNA: TGTGCCACCATTCCCGGGGGCCGCCTGGAGGCACCCCTCCACTTT
clone size: .
J gene: TRBJ1-6
CDR3 length: 15
V gene: TRBV6-2/TRBV6-3
D gene: .

CDR3 protein: CSVGTGRGYGYTF
CDR3 DNA: TGCAGCGTTGGTACAGGGAGGGGCTATGGCTACACCTTC
clone size: .
J gene: TRBJ1-2
CDR3 length: 13
V gene: TRBV29-1
D gene: .

CDR3 protein: CASRMTVLSYEQYF
CDR3 DNA: TGTGCCAGCAGAATGACAGTCCTCTCCTACGAGCAGTACTTC
clone size: few
J gene: TRBJ2-7
CDR3 length: 14
V gene: TRBV7-2
D gene: .

CDR3 protein: CAISGDLVGGYTF
CDR3 DNA: TGTGCCATCAGTGGAGACCTTGTTGGCGGCTACACCTTC
clone size: .
J gene: TRBJ1-2
CDR3 length: 13
V gene: TRBV10-3
D gene: .

CDR3 protein: CASRPGTSGSHGTQYF
CDR3 DNA: TGTGCCAGCAGACCCGGGACTAGCGGGTCCCACGGTACGCAGTATTTT
clone size: .
J gene: TRBJ2-3
CDR3 length: 16
V gene: TRBV6-5
D gene: TRBD2

CDR3 protein: CASNKGLAGGGSYNEQFF
CDR3 DNA: TGTGCCAGTAACAAGGGACTAGCGGGGGGGGGCTCCTACAATGAGCAGTTCTTC
clone size: .
J gene: TRBJ2-1
CDR3 length: 18
V gene: TRBV19
D gene: TRBD2

CDR3 protein: CSARSEGGTDTQYF
CDR3 DNA: TGCAGTGCTAGGAGTGAGGGAGGCACAGATACGCAGTATTTT
clone size: .
J gene: TRBJ2-3
CDR3 length: 14
V gene: TRBV20-1
D gene: .

CDR3 protein: CASSVRSTNEKLFF
CDR3 DNA: TGCGCCAGCAGCGTGAGATCAACTAATGAAAAACTGTTTTTT
clone size: few
J gene: TRBJ1-4
CDR3 length: 14
V gene: TRBV5-1
D gene: .

CDR3 protein: CASTIALGVRGQFF
CDR3 DNA: TGTGCCAGCACCATAGCCTTAGGGGTTCGTGGGCAGTTCTTC
clone size: .
J gene: TRBJ2-1
CDR3 length: 14
V gene: TRBV12-3/TRBV12-4
D gene: .

CDR3 protein: CASSFSGTNVLEQYF
CDR3 DNA: TGTGCCAGCAGCTTTTCCGGGACCAACGTACTCGAGCAGTACTTC
clone size: few
J gene: TRBJ2-7
CDR3 length: 15
V gene: TRBV7-2
D gene: .

CDR3 protein: CASSSRGQSTDTQYF
CDR3 DNA: TGTGCCAGCAGCTCCAGGGGGCAAAGCACAGATACGCAGTATTTT
clone size: .
J gene: TRBJ2-3
CDR3 length: 15
V gene: TRBV7-2
D gene: TRBD1

CDR3 protein: CASSQERAKNTF
CDR3 DNA: TGTGCCAGCAGCCAAGAGAGGGCTAAGAACACCTTC
clone size: few
J gene: TRBJ1-2
CDR3 length: 12
V gene: TRBV3-1
D gene: .

CDR3 protein: CASSMGPYNEQFF
CDR3 DNA: TGTGCCAGCAGTATGGGACCGTACAATGAGCAGTTCTTC
clone size: once
J gene: TRBJ2-1
CDR3 length: 13
V gene: TRBV7-9
D gene: .

CDR3 protein: CASSRGGVVTDTQYF
CDR3 DNA: TGTGCCAGCAGTCGGGGCGGGGTAGTAACAGATACGCAGTATTTT
clone size: few
J gene: TRBJ2-3
CDR3 length: 15
V gene: TRBV12-3/TRBV12-4
D gene: .

CDR3 protein: CASSQTGGQETQYF
CDR3 DNA: TGTGCCAGCAGCCAGACAGGGGGCCAAGAGACCCAGTACTTC
clone size: .
J gene: TRBJ2-5
CDR3 length: 14
V gene: TRBV7-9
D gene: TRBD1

CDR3 protein: CAISEAWQNYGYTF
CDR3 DNA: TGTGCCATCAGTGAGGCGTGGCAAAACTATGGCTACACCTTC
clone size: once
J gene: TRBJ1-2
CDR3 length: 14
V gene: TRBV10-3
D gene: .

CDR3 protein: CSVESQGARGETQYF
CDR3 DNA: TGCAGCGTTGAGTCACAGGGGGCACGGGGGGAGACCCAGTACTTC
clone size: many
J gene: TRBJ2-5
CDR3 length: 15
V gene: TRBV29-1
D gene: TRBD1

CDR3 protein: CSARRAGVGTGELFF
CDR3 DNA: TGCAGTGCCAGGAGGGCCGGGGTGGGCACCGGGGAGCTGTTTTTT
clone size: .
J gene: TRBJ2-2
CDR3 length: 15
V gene: TRBV20-1
D gene: .

CDR3 protein: CASSPTGRGGFNEQFF
CDR3 DNA: TGTGCCAGCAGCCCCACAGGGCGGGGGGGCTTCAATGAGCAGTTCTTC
clone size: .
J gene: TRBJ2-1
CDR3 length: 16
V gene: TRBV9
D gene: TRBD2

CDR3 protein: CASSRPPGQASYEQYF
CDR3 DNA: TGCGCCAGCAGCCGCCCGCCGGGACAGGCGAGCTACGAGCAGTACTTC
clone size: .
J gene: TRBJ2-7
CDR3 length: 16
V gene: TRBV5-1
D gene: TRBD1

CDR3 protein: CASSLQTGLKELFF
CDR3 DNA: TGTGCCAGCAGCCTTCAGACAGGGTTGAAGGAACTGTTTTTT
clone size: .
J gene: TRBJ1-4
CDR3 length: 14
V gene: TRBV3-1
D gene: TRBD1

CDR3 protein: CASRRGPGNTGELFF
CDR3 DNA: TGTGCCAGCAGAAGAGGTCCCGGAAACACCGGGGAGCTGTTTTTT
clone size: .
J gene: TRBJ2-2
CDR3 length: 15
V gene: TRBV6-1
D gene: .

CDR3 protein: CASSPGLAVHTGELFF
CDR3 DNA: TGTGCCAGCAGCCCTGGACTAGCGGTACACACCGGGGAGCTGTTTTTT
clone size: .
J gene: TRBJ2-2
CDR3 length: 16
V gene: TRBV7-2
D gene: TRBD2